This note documents a single TCR beta chain sequence. Its antigen is still unknown. At one end, the junction sequence differs from germline, possibly due to a read error. TCRdb's copy holds only in-frame clones and misses some; the assay was immunoSEQ multiplex PCR. The sample holds about 8,200 clones, roughly three quarters seen once. This sample is drawn from a study of immune evolution from preneoplasia to lung adenocarcinoma. General study findings and limits: Later-stage lesions appeared to have more T cells, more diversity, less clonality.

The CDR3 consists of 12 residues. Germline loops: CDR1 SGDLS, CDR2 YYNGEE. The sequence derives from a person aged 55-80 years with lung adenocarcinoma. V is TRBV9 and J is TRBJ1-6; no definite D call. Sequences were obtained from FFPE adjacent normal lung tissue. CDR3 sequence: CSLGTNNSPLHF. The CDR3 bases are TGCTCCTTAGGCACAAATAATTCACCCCTCCACTTT.